This record concerns one TCR beta chain sequence. Its antigen is undetermined. Germline lookup yields CDR1 LGHDT and CDR2 YNNKEL (reference sequence). V was cut by 4 bases and J by 1 base, with 14 bases left in between. CDR3 length: 15 amino acids. This record comes from a study of CD8 T cells in Susac syndrome. Overall study findings and caveats: The study admitted that it had a relatively small number of individuals in its TCR sequencing and HLA analysis.

An input of roughly 0.45 to 1 ug of RNA was subjected to reverse transcription using random hexamers. TCR beta CDR3 was amplified by immunoSEQ covering 54 Vbeta and 13 Jbeta. TCRdb processed the immunoSEQ multiplex PCR reads anew with MiXCR; each CDR3 protein has one entry. The sample includes under 350,000 distinct CDR3 sequences, 90% to 95% of them seen just once. CD8+ and CD4+ T cells were negatively isolated; TEMRA cells were FACS-enriched. Sequenced sample: CD4+ T cells from PBMCs. The chain combines TRBV3-1 with TRBJ2-7; D may be TRBD1 (5 bases). The sequence was obtained from a human donor with multiple sclerosis. The CDR3 sequence is CASSPGLAISYEQYF. In nucleotides, the CDR3 is TGTGCCAGCAGCCCAGGGTTAGCTATTTCCTACGAGCAGTACTTC.